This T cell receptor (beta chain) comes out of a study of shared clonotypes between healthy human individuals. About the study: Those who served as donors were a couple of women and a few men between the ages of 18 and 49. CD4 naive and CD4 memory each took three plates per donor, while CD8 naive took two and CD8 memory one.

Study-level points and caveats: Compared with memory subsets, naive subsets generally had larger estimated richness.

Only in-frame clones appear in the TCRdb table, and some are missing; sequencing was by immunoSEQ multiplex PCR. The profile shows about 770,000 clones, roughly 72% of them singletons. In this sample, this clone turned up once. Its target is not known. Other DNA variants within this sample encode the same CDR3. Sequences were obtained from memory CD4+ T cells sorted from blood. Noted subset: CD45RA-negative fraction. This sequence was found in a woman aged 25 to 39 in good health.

CDR3 coding DNA: TGTGCCAGCAGCCCGGGACGCGTCTCCTACAATGAGCAGTTCTTC. This codes for CASSPGRVSYNEQFF. V gene TRBV4-2 combines with J gene TRBJ2-1; either TRBD1 or TRBD2 may fit D (5 bases each). Trimming cost V 4 bases and J 0 bases, with 10 bases left between them. CDR3 length: 15 amino acids. CDR1 and CDR2 (germline): LGHNA, YNFKEQ.